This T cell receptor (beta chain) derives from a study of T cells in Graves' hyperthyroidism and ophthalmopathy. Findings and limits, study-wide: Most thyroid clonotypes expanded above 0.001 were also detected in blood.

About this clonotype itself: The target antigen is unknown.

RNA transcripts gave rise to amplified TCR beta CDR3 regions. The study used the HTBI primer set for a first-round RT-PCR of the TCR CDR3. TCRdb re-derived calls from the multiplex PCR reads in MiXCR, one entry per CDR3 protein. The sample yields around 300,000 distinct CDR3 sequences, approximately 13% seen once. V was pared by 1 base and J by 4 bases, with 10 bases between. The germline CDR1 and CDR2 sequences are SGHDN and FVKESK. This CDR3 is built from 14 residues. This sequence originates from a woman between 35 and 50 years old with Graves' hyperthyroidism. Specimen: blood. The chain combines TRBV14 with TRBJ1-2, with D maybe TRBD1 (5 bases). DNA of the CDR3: TGTGCCAGCAGCCAAGGACAGTATACCTATGGCTACACCTTC. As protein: CASSQGQYTYGYTF.